This TCR beta chain was sequenced in a study of T cells in Graves' hyperthyroidism and ophthalmopathy. The CDR3 is 14 amino acids. Germline CDR1 is SEHNR and CDR2 is FQNEAQ (reference sequence). V was trimmed by 2 bases and J by 2 bases, leaving 7 bases between them. Researchers amplified the TCR beta CDR3 regions from RNA transcripts. The HTBI set primed first-round TCR CDR3 RT-PCR. MiXCR, run by TCRdb on the multiplex PCR reads, gives a single entry per CDR3 protein. The sample contains fewer than 400,000 distinct CDR3 sequences, roughly 15% of which appear only once. The V and J genes are TRBV7-9 and TRBJ2-1; D remains ambiguous. Material for sequencing was blood. This receptor was identified in a man aged 30 to 45 with Graves' hyperthyroidism. CDR3 amino acids: CASSLSETYNEQFF. The CDR3 nucleotides read TGTGCCAGCAGCTTAAGTGAGACCTACAATGAGCAGTTCTTC.